This T cell receptor beta chain was sequenced during a study of OX40 agonist ivuxolimab in advanced cancers. Study-level information: Treatment of patients was with ivuxolimab, an agonistic anti-OX40 (CD134) antibody. Patients were infused with ivuxolimab every 2 weeks at 0.01 to 10 mg/kg.

The study sampled blood at baseline, cycle 4 day 1, and cycle 7 day 1. This CDR3 contains 15 residues. With 3 bases removed from V and 2 bases from J, the gap between germline ends came to 13 bases. Germline V gene sequence: CDR1 SEHNR, CDR2 FQNEAQ (reference sequence). Only in-frame clones appear in the TCRdb table, and some are missing; sequencing was by immunoSEQ multiplex PCR. This table holds around 53,000 clones, 93% found once. This clonotype was sampled from an adult with an advanced solid tumor such as melanoma, head and neck, liver or kidney cancer. The chain recombines TRBV7-9 with TRBJ1-2, with a tentative D call TRBD1 (5 bases). The sequencing used CD4+ or CD8+ T cells sorted from blood, collected in a trial of the OX40 agonist ivuxolimab. DNA of the CDR3: TGTGCCAGCAGCTTGGGGGACGGCGGGAACTATGGCTACACCTTC. This translates into CASSLGDGGNYGYTF.